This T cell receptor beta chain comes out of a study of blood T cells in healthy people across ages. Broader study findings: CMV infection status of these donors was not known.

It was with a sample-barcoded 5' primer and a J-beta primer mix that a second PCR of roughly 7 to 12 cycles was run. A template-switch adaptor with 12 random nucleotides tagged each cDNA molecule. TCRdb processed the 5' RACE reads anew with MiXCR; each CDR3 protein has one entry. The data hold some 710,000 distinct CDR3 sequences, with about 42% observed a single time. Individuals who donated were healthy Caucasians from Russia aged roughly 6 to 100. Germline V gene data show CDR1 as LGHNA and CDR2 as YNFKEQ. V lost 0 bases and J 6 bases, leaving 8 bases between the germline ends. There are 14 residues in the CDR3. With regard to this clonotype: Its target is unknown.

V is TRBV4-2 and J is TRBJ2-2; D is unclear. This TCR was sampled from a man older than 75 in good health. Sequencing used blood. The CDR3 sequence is CASSQDVSPGELFF. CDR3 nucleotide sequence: TGTGCCAGCAGCCAAGATGTATCGCCCGGGGAGCTGTTTTTT.